This entry lists 9 T cell receptor beta chains sequenced from one sample in a study of blood T cell repertoires in COVID-19. The protocol was immunoSEQ multiplex PCR, while the TCRdb copy is restricted to in-frame clones and leaves out a portion. The data contain approximately 93,000 clones, around 88% of them singletons. The sequencing input was peripheral blood. The source is a man between 60 and 75 years old with acute or convalescent COVID-19.

The rearrangement links TRBV2 to TRBJ2-7; 7 nucleotides align to TRBD1. The trim removed 6 bases at V and 0 bases at J, leaving 5 bases unmatched. CDR1 and CDR2 (germline): SNHLY, FYNNEI. The CDR3 covers 14 residues. The CDR3 sequence: CASRTGTNSYEQYF. As DNA, the CDR3 is TGTGCCAGCAGGACAGGGACCAACTCCTACGAGCAGTACTTC.

The chain couples TRBV27 to TRBJ2-7; 8 nucleotides line up with TRBD2. V shed 3 bases, J shed 7 bases, and the junction held 17 bases outside the gene matches. This CDR3 is built from 17 residues. Germline V gene data show CDR1 as MNHEY and CDR2 as SMNVEV (reference sequence). The CDR3: CASSFGYGAGAREEQYF. The CDR3 DNA sequence: TGTGCCAGCAGTTTTGGTTATGGAGCGGGAGCCCGGGAAGAGCAGTACTTC.

The rearrangement uses TRBV7-8 and TRBJ2-1, with TRBD2 matching 7 bases. The CDR3 extends over 16 amino acids. V dropped 5 bases and J dropped 0; count of bases not matched to a gene: 7. The germline gives CDR1 SGHVS, CDR2 FQNEAQ. The CDR3 is CASSPVGLPSYNEQFF. The CDR3 DNA is TGTGCCAGCAGCCCGGTGGGACTACCCTCCTACAATGAGCAGTTCTTC.

This chain joins TRBV27 and TRBJ2-7, with TRBD1 identical over 8 bases. With V trimmed by 2 bases and J by 0 bases, 6 bases remained unmatched. This CDR3 is 16 amino acids long. Germline values: CDR1 MNHEY, CDR2 SMNVEV (reference sequence). CDR3 DNA: TGTGCCAGCAGTTTAGGGACAGGCGGGACCTCCTACGAGCAGTACTTC. Translating gives CASSLGTGGTSYEQYF.

The CDR3 spells CASSNTGNTEAFF. The CDR3 DNA follows: TGTGCCAGTAGTAACACAGGGAACACTGAAGCTTTCTTT. The chain has TRBV19 and TRBJ1-1, with TRBD1 as a possible D gene (5 bases). The CDR3 runs 13 residues. The V gene lost 4 bases and the J gene lost 1 base, with 7 bases spanning the gap. CDR1 and CDR2 from the germline V gene are LNHDA and SQIVND (reference sequence).

This clone was seen more than once but under ten times. This rearrangement joins TRBV30 to TRBJ1-5; D is perhaps TRBD1 (5 bases). Per the germline V gene, CDR1 is GTSNPN and CDR2 is SVGIG (reference sequence). This CDR3 has 12 amino acids. The V and J ends lost 3 bases and 7 bases respectively, with 10 bases between them. This CDR3 is CAWSRVDQPQHF. CDR3 nucleotide sequence: TGTGCCTGGAGCAGGGTAGACCAGCCCCAGCATTTT.

Written as DNA, the CDR3 is TGTGCCAGCAGCCAAGCGATAGGGGGCACTAACTATGGCTACACCTTC. Encoded protein: CASSQAIGGTNYGYTF. The chain links TRBV3-1 (or the pseudogene TRBV3-2) to TRBJ1-2; 7 bases are shared with TRBD1. The CDR3 runs 16 residues. Losses at the gene ends were 1 base for V and 0 bases for J; bases not matched to a gene: 5. Germline lookup yields CDR1 LGHDT and CDR2 YNNKEL (reference sequence).

The genes are TRBV6-5 and TRBJ2-1, with D maybe TRBD2 (6 bases). The CDR3 extends over 15 amino acids. The germline V gene has CDR1 MNHEY and CDR2 SVGAGI. V gave up 5 bases and J gave up 1 base, with 12 bases separating them. The CDR3 coding sequence is TGTGCCAGCAGTCCGGGACTCGTATCCTACAATGAGCAGTTCTTC. This translates into CASSPGLVSYNEQFF.

The chain carries TRBV6-6 and TRBJ2-5, with 7 nucleotides matching TRBD1. The CDR3 is 15 amino acids. The V segment lost 4 bases and the J segment 4 bases; nucleotides outside the gene matches: 9. In germline, CDR1 is MNHNY, CDR2 SVGAGI (reference sequence). CDR3 protein: CASSSDREVPETQYF. The CDR3 nucleotides are TGTGCCAGCAGTTCTGACAGGGAAGTCCCAGAGACCCAGTACTTC.